This T cell receptor beta chain was identified in a study of CD4 T cell repertoires in COVID-19. Study information: Relabeled CFSE-low cells, IL-2-expanded for 9 to 10 days, met spikes from other coronaviruses.

Study results and limitations: Between roughly 6 and 25% of SARS-CoV-2 clonotypes also appeared in SARS-CoV and/or HKU1 spike cultures.

Germline CDR1 is WNHNN and CDR2 is SYGVQD (reference sequence). Trimming took 3 bases from V and 1 from J, leaving 6 bases between them. This CDR3 comprises 13 residues. This clone came up a few times. Its antigen is unknown. The assay was immunoSEQ multiplex PCR, and TCRdb's table has in-frame clones only and misses some. The data contain about 75,000 clones, roughly four fifths of them singletons. No culture step preceded sequencing of the ex vivo isolated memory T cells. The rearrangement joins TRBV10-1 to TRBJ2-5; D remains unclear. This TCR was sampled from a human donor who had COVID-19. Specimen: CD4+ T cells from peripheral blood, collected after recovery from COVID-19. This CDR3 reads CASSDNSQETQYF. The CDR3 nucleotides read TGCGCCAGCAGTGACAACAGCCAAGAGACCCAGTACTTC.